This TCR beta chain appears in the sequencing data of a study of blood T cell repertoires in COVID-19. The overall study: There were acute and convalescent COVID-19 samples, and they came from the United States, Italy and Spain. From T cells, B-cell-depleted T cells, or PBMCs came the material, which was cDNA or gDNA.

This clone was recorded a few times. From germline, CDR1 is MGHRA and CDR2 YSYEKL. V trimming: 0 bases; J trimming: 0 bases; junction bases outside the gene matches: 9. CDR3 length: 21 amino acids. As handled by the study authors: Nucleated cell counts were estimated from reference gene primer amplification. Clones were read by immunoSEQ multiplex PCR, and TCRdb kept only the in-frame ones, dropping some. The V and J calls and clone size are taken from that table; D and trimming were inferred from the DNA. The sample shows about 320,000 clones, approximately 85% of them seen only once. The chain has TRBV4-1 and TRBJ2-4; 15 bases fit TRBD2. This TCR came from a human donor in a cohort sampled during active COVID-19. The sequenced sample consisted of peripheral blood. The CDR3 bases are TGCGCCAGCAGCCAAGATAGGGGGACTAGCGGGGGGTCCTTAGCCAAAAACATTCAGTACTTC. Encoded protein: CASSQDRGTSGGSLAKNIQYF.